This T cell receptor (beta chain) was captured by sequencing in a study of cytomegalovirus exposure and HLA in healthy donors. Study-wide context: The Caucasian-associated ancestry cluster contained about 80% of the 300 to 400 genotyped donors.

Notes on the study in general: Fewer N-insertions (relative to the approximately 700-donor mean) were reportedly seen in an Asian-associated ancestry cluster in a later analysis.

Researchers ran the PCR with 60 Vbeta and 13 Jbeta primers. Libraries were prepared by immunoSEQ multiplex PCR; TCRdb keeps only in-frame clonotypes and omits some of them. The sample yields approximately 150,000 clones, about 75% seen once. A note on this clone: Antigen specificity is unknown.

This receptor was taken from a female donor in good health and CMV-seronegative. The sample comprised PBMCs.

Written as DNA, the CDR3 is TGTGCCAGCAGTTGGGGGGTCCACCGGACCGGGGAGCTGTTTTTT. It translates to CASSWGVHRTGELFF. This rearrangement joins TRBV27 to TRBJ2-2; D is possibly TRBD2 (6 bases). The CDR3 is 15 amino acids. V was cut by 4 bases and J by 5 bases, with 14 bases left in between. Germline loops: CDR1 MNHEY, CDR2 SMNVEV (reference sequence).